These T cell receptor beta chains were read from a single sample in a study of long-term antiretroviral therapy in people with HIV. Here immunoSEQ multiplex PCR was the method, and the copy in TCRdb shows in-frame clones only, minus some. Among 30,000 or so clones listed, more than 85% were seen once. Sequencing used unsorted PBMCs, obtained 6.5 years after starting antiretroviral therapy. All receptors come from a woman aged 40-49 years with HIV. Both conserved end residues are part of each CDR3. D genes are given only for firm matches. Rows may omit the clone size; those that give it use once, few, many or a size class.

TRBV6-4	TRBJ2-1	-	few	14	TGTGCCAGCAGTGAGGACAGCTCCTACAATGAGCAGTTCTTC	CASSEDSSYNEQFF
TRBV7-6	TRBJ2-7	TRBD1	-	16	TGTGCCAGCAGCTTAGAAGCCGGGACAGTTCACTACGAGCAGTACTTC	CASSLEAGTVHYEQYF
TRBV6-5	TRBJ1-5	TRBD1	-	15	TGTGCCAGCAGTTACTCTGGGACAGGGAGTCAGCCCCAGCATTTT	CASSYSGTGSQPQHF
TRBV6-5	TRBJ1-1	-	-	14	TGTGCCAGCAGCCGACGGGGGTGGAACACTGAAGCTTTCTTT	CASSRRGWNTEAFF
TRBV19	TRBJ2-3	-	-	13	TGTGCCAGTAGTGTCCGGGACACAGATACGCAGTATTTT	CASSVRDTDTQYF
TRBV10-3	TRBJ2-2	TRBD1	-	16	TGTGCCATCAGAGTATCCGGGACAGGGAACACCGGGGAGCTGTTTTTT	CAIRVSGTGNTGELFF
TRBV30	TRBJ1-2	-	-	13	TGTGCCTGGAGTGTTGGCCCTAACTATGGCTACACCTTC	CAWSVGPNYGYTF
TRBV30	TRBJ1-1	TRBD1	-	14	TGTGCCTGCGCCCGGGGGACAGGGGTGCCTGAAGCTTTCTTT	CACARGTGVPEAFF
TRBV10-3	TRBJ2-6	-	-	11	TGTGCCATCATGGACACTAACGTCCTGACTTTC	CAIMDTNVLTF
TRBV5-5	TRBJ1-1	TRBD1	-	15	TGTGCCAGCAGCTCCCACGGGACAGCGAACACTGAAGCTTTCTTT	CASSSHGTANTEAFF
TRBV7-3	TRBJ2-1	-	-	14	TGTGCCAGCAGCTCGGCTGGAACCTACAATGAGCAGTTCTTC	CASSSAGTYNEQFF
TRBV2	TRBJ2-7	-	once	12	TGTGCCTCCCGCCAGGTATCCTACGAGCAGTACTTC	CASRQVSYEQYF
TRBV6-4	TRBJ2-3	-	-	15	TGTGCCAGCAGTGAACGCGGGTACTTCACAGATACGCAGTATTTT	CASSERGYFTDTQYF
TRBV11-1	TRBJ2-1	-	-	14	TGTGCCAGCAGAGCTATAAAGGGGGGCCATGAGCAGTTCTTC	CASRAIKGGHEQFF
TRBV6-5	TRBJ2-2	-	-	14	TGTGCCAGCAGAAATCCCGGCCCCACCGGGGAGCTGTTTTTT	CASRNPGPTGELFF
TRBV5-1	TRBJ2-7	-	once	15	TGCGCCAGCAGCCCACTCACAACGAAGAAATACGAGCAGTACTTC	CASSPLTTKKYEQYF
TRBV12-5	TRBJ1-1	-	-	15	TGTGCTAGTGCCCCACTATGGGACACGACCACTGAAGCTTTCTTT	CASAPLWDTTTEAFF
TRBV10-3	TRBJ2-7	TRBD2	-	15	TGTGCCATCAGGACTCTGCTAGCGGGGGAGGACGAGCAGTACTTC	CAIRTLLAGEDEQYF
TRBV5-8	TRBJ1-1	-	-	16	TGTGCCAGCAGCTTGAAGGGGGGCACAAGGGACACTGAAGCTTTCTTT	CASSLKGGTRDTEAFF
TRBV27	TRBJ2-2	-	-	15	TGTGCCAGCAGTTTGGGTGCCCCCGGAACCGGGGAGCTGTTTTTT	CASSLGAPGTGELFF
TRBV5-6	TRBJ1-2	-	-	17	TGTGCCAGCAGCCCAACCGGGACTCCCGAACGTAACTATGGCTACACCTTC	CASSPTGTPERNYGYTF
TRBV4-3	TRBJ1-2	TRBD1	-	16	TGCGCCAGCAGCCAACTTACCACAGGGGGCGATTATGGCTACACCTTC	CASSQLTTGGDYGYTF
TRBV6-6	TRBJ1-1	-	-	11	TGTGCCAGCAGTGAAATCGTTGAAGCTTTCTTT	CASSEIVEAFF
TRBV7-8	TRBJ2-7	-	-	12	TGTGCCAGCAGCTTCGGGCAGAACGAGCAGTACTTC	CASSFGQNEQYF
TRBV30	TRBJ1-1	-	once	15	TGTGCCCCCGCTGGCGTACCGTTCATGAACACTGAAGCTTTCTTT	CAPAGVPFMNTEAFF
TRBV25-1	TRBJ1-2	TRBD1	-	15	TGTGCCAGCAGTGACATGACAGGGAGGGGGAATGGCTACACCTTC	CASSDMTGRGNGYTF
TRBV5-4	TRBJ2-3	-	once	13	TGTGCCTATTTCGGGGTTAGCACAGATACGCAGTATTTT	CAYFGVSTDTQYF
TRBV2	TRBJ2-7	-	-	10	TGTGCCAGCAGCTATGGGGTGCAGTACTTC	CASSYGVQYF
TRBV30	TRBJ1-2	-	-	11	TGTGCCTGGAACTCAGGGTCTGGCTACACCTTC	CAWNSGSGYTF
TRBV7-2	TRBJ1-2	-	-	14	TGTGCCAGCAGCTTAGCGTTCCGGAACTATGGCTACACCTTC	CASSLAFRNYGYTF
TRBV2	TRBJ2-7	TRBD1	-	12	TGTGCCAGCAATTTACAGGGGCGCGAGCAGTACTTC	CASNLQGREQYF
TRBV7-8	TRBJ1-2	-	-	15	TGTGCCAGCAGCTTCGACAGGACCACTAACTATGGCTACACCTTC	CASSFDRTTNYGYTF
TRBV4-1	TRBJ1-6	TRBD1	-	18	TGCGCCAGCAGCCAAGATTTATTAGGGGACAGGGGAGGCTCACCCCTCCACTTT	CASSQDLLGDRGGSPLHF
TRBV7-9	TRBJ2-7	-	-	12	TGTGCCAGCAGCCCAGGAGCCTACGAGCAGTACTTC	CASSPGAYEQYF
TRBV6-5	TRBJ2-1	-	-	14	TGTGCCAGCAGGCCGATTCCCGGGGGCAATGAGCAGTTCTTC	CASRPIPGGNEQFF
TRBV4-3	TRBJ2-3	-	-	17	TGCGCCGGCTTCTCAACGCAGGGGGAGGATGGCACAGATACGCAGTATTTT	CAGFSTQGEDGTDTQYF